Presented here are 4 T cell receptor beta chains from one specimen sequenced in a study of T cell repertoires in cytomegalovirus infection. MiXCR, applied by TCRdb to the reads, yields one record per CDR3 protein. The repertoire consists of under 250,000 distinct CDR3 sequences, with roughly an eighth occurring once and the leading ten covering approximately 1.8%. Sequencing was carried out using PBMCs. Receptors originate from a human donor in good health (CMV status not recorded). Some clones in this sample may be carry-over from other donors' samples.

The sample holds many counts of this clonotype. The chain combines TRBV6-2 or TRBV6-3 with TRBJ1-4; D unclear. There are 12 residues in the CDR3. Trimming removed 8 bases from V and 8 bases from J, with 12 bases in between. Germline CDR1 reads MNHEY; CDR2 reads SVGEGT. Here the CDR3 DNA reads TGTGCCAGCCCTCGCGACGGGGAAAAACTGTTTTTT. This translates into CASPRDGEKLFF.

The chain links TRBV28 to TRBJ1-2; tentative D call: TRBD1 (5 bases). In germline, CDR1 is MDHEN, CDR2 SYDVKM. V gave up 6 bases and J gave up 3 bases, with 11 bases separating them. The CDR3 has 13 amino acids. CDR3 nucleotide sequence: TGTGCCAGCAGGGGGAGGGGAGACTATGGCTACACCTTC. Its translation is CASRGRGDYGYTF.

This clonotype was seen repeatedly, ten times or more. V gene TRBV12-3 or TRBV12-4 combines with J gene TRBJ2-2; possible D gene TRBD1, 6 bases. The CDR3 is made up of 15 amino acids. V dropped 6 bases and J dropped 7 bases, with 18 bases sitting between them. CDR3 sequence reads: CASSLRVGASGELFF. DNA for the CDR3: TGTGCCAGCAGCCTCAGGGTGGGGGCGAGCGGGGAGCTGTTTTTT.

The V and J genes are TRBV19 and TRBJ2-2, with TRBD1 as a possible D gene (6 bases). V gave up 8 bases and J gave up 5 bases, with 12 bases separating them. This CDR3 has 13 residues. Germline CDR1 LNHDA, CDR2 SQIVND (reference sequence). Here the CDR3 DNA reads TGTGCCAGTCTCAGGGGAGTTACCGGGGAGCTGTTTTTT. This sequence encodes CASLRGVTGELFF.